This TCR beta chain was obtained from a study of T cells after yellow fever vaccination (dated by TCRdb to the late 2010s). Concerning the study at large: The SMART-Seq v4 Ultra Low Input RNA kit was used to prepare libraries from fractions with low cell numbers. Blood was drawn at multiple timepoints before and after primary and secondary immunization, with bulk PBMC replicates and cell subsets isolated. Two healthy male donors, one aged 18 to 29 and one aged 30 to 40 years, made up the cohort. To track T-cell clones before and after primary and booster YFV17D yellow fever vaccination, bulk TCR alpha and beta repertoires were sequenced longitudinally. The paper's findings and limits, for the study overall: Computational filtering was required because FACS-sorted repertoires could contain abundant contaminating clonotypes from the bulk population. The secondary T-cell response was weaker than the primary response but faster, peaking on day 5 instead of day 15. A small share of clonotypes occurred in both CD4 and CD8 compartments, likely arising from convergent recombination. After the booster, most clones that had expanded after primary vaccination were detected again (nearly 98% of CD4 and around nine tenths of CD8), suggesting broad maintenance of memory. Because only two donors were included in the study, the extent to which the findings can be generalized is limited.

This sample's treatment or condition label indicates: live attenuated yellow fever vaccine strain. A standard Ficoll-Paque protocol was used to isolate PBMCs from peripheral blood. Dynabeads CD4 and CD8 positive selection kits were used to isolate CD4 and CD8 T-cell fractions. TriZol was used to extract RNA from bulk PBMCs, CD4 and CD8 fractions, and dextramer-positive and dextramer-negative fractions. The sample was run on an Illumina NovaSeq 6000. TCR cDNA was synthesized by 5'RACE template switching, which introduced a universal primer site and unique molecular identifiers. Priming of cDNA synthesis was performed from both the TCR alpha and TCR beta constant segments. Libraries were amplified in two PCR steps, with sample barcodes and sequencing adapters added in the second step. Libraries were sequenced on Illumina HiSeq 2500 (2x100 bp) or NovaSeq (2x150 bp). As for the original processing: Reads were demultiplexed and collapsed into UMI consensus sequences with MIGEC, and V(D)J alignment was performed with MiXCR. Clonotypes responding to the vaccine were identified with edgeR on replicate PBMC samples, with the criteria of FDR below 0.01 and a log2 fold change above 5 up to day 15. Each bulk clonotype received a CD4 or CD8 identity based on whether the sequenced CD4 or CD8 repertoire contained that clonotype at higher abundance. TCRdb reanalyzed the raw reads on its own, using fastp at Q25 for trimming and MiXCR for clone calling, and kept in-frame beta chains. Rows with one shared CDR3 protein collapse into an entry with the most common genes and DNA. TCRdb's processing, not the authors', yielded these V and J calls. This sample is represented by 120,000 or so distinct CDR3 sequences; around 15% of them were singletons. Jointly, the top ten make up around 46% of the sample.

Germline trimming: 3 bases from V, 0 bases from J; junction bases outside gene matches: 3. The germline V gene (reference sequence) specifies SEHNR as CDR1 and FQNEAQ as CDR2. Measured from the cysteine to the phenylalanine, the CDR3 is 15 residues long. Solely the CDR3 DNA is kept, with 45 bases framed from the first base. A remark on this clonotype: Its cognate antigen has yet to be identified. One base away there is no much larger clone; base qualities are not given.

The material sequenced was CD8+ T cells sorted from PBMCs, taken 5 days after the yellow fever booster vaccination. The rearranged segments are TRBV7-9 and TRBJ2-3, and TRBD2 aligns with 7 junction nucleotides. The receptor was isolated from a man aged 18 to 30 who received the YFV17D yellow fever vaccine. The CDR3 region reads CASSFRGGSTDTQYF. DNA sequence: TGTGCCAGCAGCTTCCGCGGGGGTAGCACAGATACGCAGTATTTT.